These 32 T cell receptor beta chains originate from one sample sequenced in a study of B cell selection in AIRE deficiency. Assay used: immunoSEQ multiplex PCR; TCRdb lists only in-frame clones, some missing. The table includes about 24,000 clones, about 96% detected once. Conventional CD4 T cells were sorted as CD4+CD127+ cells. The sequencing sample was made of CD4+CD127+ conventional T cells sorted from PBMCs. The receptors derive from a human donor in good health.

The chain combines TRBV28 with TRBJ1-5; possibly TRBD1 for D (5 bases). The CDR3 is made up of 13 amino acids. With 6 bases removed from V and 2 bases from J, the gap between germline ends came to 8 bases. Germline CDR1 is MDHEN and CDR2 is SYDVKM. CDR3 DNA: TGTGCCAGCAGAAAAGGGGGCAATCAGCCCCAGCATTTT. Translation: CASRKGGNQPQHF.

This clone has only one observation. The rearrangement joins TRBV19 to TRBJ2-5; no reliable D call. CDR1 and CDR2 (germline): LNHDA, SQIVND (reference sequence). V was clipped by 6 bases and J by 4 bases, with 12 bases between them. There are 13 residues in the CDR3. The CDR3 nucleotides are TGTGCCAGTAGCTCGGACCCGGGAGAGACCCAGTACTTC. Protein sequence: CASSSDPGETQYF.

In nucleotides, the CDR3 is TGTGCCAGCAGAAAGCCCCCGGGACAGAACACTGAAGCTTTCTTT. This encodes CASRKPPGQNTEAFF. The J gene is TRBJ1-1, the V gene TRBV6-5; possibly TRBD1 for D (6 bases). V gave up 6 bases and J gave up 1 base, with 15 bases separating them. Looked up from germline, CDR1 is MNHEY and CDR2 is SVGAGI. The length of the CDR3 is 15 residues.

The rearrangement uses TRBV4-3 and TRBJ2-3, with 10 positions matching TRBD2. There are 15 residues in the CDR3. The V gene end was trimmed by 0 bases and the J gene end by 5 bases; junction bases not matched to a gene: 2. Germline loops: CDR1 LGHNA, CDR2 YSLEER. The CDR3 loop reads CASSQEGTSEDTQYF. The CDR3 coding sequence is TGCGCCAGCAGCCAAGAAGGGACTAGCGAAGATACGCAGTATTTT.

In its sample, this clone was seen once. The chain couples TRBV18 to TRBJ2-3; TRBD2 matches at 15 bases. This CDR3 comprises 16 residues. Per germline, CDR1 KGHSH and CDR2 LQKENI. Losses at the gene ends were 4 bases for V and 6 bases for J; bases not matched to a gene: 5. CDR3: CASSRTSGGAIDTQYF. The CDR3 region has the DNA TGTGCCAGCTCACGGACTAGCGGGGGGGCGATTGATACGCAGTATTTT. The full variable domain, its missing parts supplied by reference TRBV18 and TRBJ2-3, is NAGVMQNPRHLVRRRGQEARLRCSPMKGHSHVYWYRQLPEEGLKFMVYLQKENIIDESGMPKERFSAEFPKEGPSILRIQQVVRGDSAAYFCASSRTSGGAIDTQYFGPGTRLTVL.

The chain joins TRBV18 to TRBJ2-7; TRBD1 might be the D (5 bases). The CDR3 length is 16 residues. CDR1 and CDR2 (germline): KGHSH, LQKENI. Trimming left V 0 bases short and J 0 bases short, with 12 bases between. CDR3 sequence reads: CASSPPRAGNSYEQYF. The CDR3 DNA sequence: TGTGCCAGCTCACCACCCCGCGCAGGGAACTCCTACGAGCAGTACTTC.

This chain links TRBV2 with TRBJ2-7; TRBD1 matches at 10 bases. V lost 6 bases to trimming and J lost 2 bases; unmatched junction nucleotides: 10. This CDR3 is built from 16 residues. Germline V gene data show CDR1 as SNHLY and CDR2 as FYNNEI. The CDR3 DNA follows: TGTGCCAGCAGGGGCACCCGGGACAGGGGTCCCTACGAGCAGTACTTC. Translated: CASRGTRDRGPYEQYF.

The CDR3 sequence: CASSSGQGIKDSPLHF. In DNA, the CDR3 is TGTGCCAGCAGCTCGGGACAGGGGATTAAAGATTCACCCCTCCACTTT. The chain uses TRBV28 and TRBJ1-6; TRBD1 matches at 10 bases. The CDR3 is 16 residues long. Looked up from germline, CDR1 is MDHEN and CDR2 is SYDVKM. V dropped 6 bases and J dropped 8; count of bases not matched to a gene: 10.

The chain combines TRBV7-8 with TRBJ1-1, with D uncertain. V lost 5 bases and J lost 5, with 9 bases in between. Germline V lookup: CDR1 SGHVS, CDR2 FQNEAQ. The CDR3 totals 12 residues. The CDR3 spells CASSLGITEAFF. The DNA of the CDR3 is TGTGCCAGCAGCCTTGGGATTACTGAAGCTTTCTTT.

The chain uses TRBV27 and TRBJ1-1; TRBD1 aligns across 8 bases. In germline, CDR1 is MNHEY, CDR2 SMNVEV (reference sequence). The CDR3 has 13 residues. With 5 bases clipped from V and 5 bases from J, the junction kept 4 bases outside the gene matches. Written as DNA, the CDR3 is TGTGCCAGCAGTCCGTACAGGGGGACTGAAGCTTTCTTT. It yields the protein CASSPYRGTEAFF.

The J gene is TRBJ2-2, the V gene TRBV15, with TRBD2 identical over 12 bases. Germline values: CDR1 LNHNV, CDR2 YYDKDF (reference sequence). V was clipped by 2 bases and J by 1 base; unmatched bases: 2. The length of the CDR3 is 17 residues. CDR3 in DNA: TGTGCCACCAGCAGAACTAGCGGGGGGAAGAACACCGGGGAGCTGTTTTTT. It codes for CATSRTSGGKNTGELFF.

This chain links TRBV7-8 with TRBJ2-1; possible D gene TRBD2, 7 bases. With 6 bases removed from V and 10 bases from J, the gap between germline ends came to 25 bases. The germline CDR1 and CDR2 sequences are SGHVS and FQNEAQ. The CDR3 is 16 amino acids. Here the CDR3 DNA reads TGTGCCAGCAGTTCATTACGGGGGGCGGGCTCAGGGGAGCAGTTCTTC. This translates into CASSSLRGAGSGEQFF.

This clone has a handful of counts. The V gene is TRBV10-1, the J gene TRBJ1-6; TRBD1 aligns across 11 bases. With V trimmed by 6 bases and J by 10 bases, 8 bases remained unmatched. Germline V gene sequence: CDR1 WNHNN, CDR2 SYGVQD (reference sequence). The CDR3 has 15 residues. The CDR3, as DNA: TGCGCCAGCAGCCCCCGGGACAGGGGGACCTCACCCCTCCACTTT. It yields the protein CASSPRDRGTSPLHF.

The rearrangement links TRBV29-1 to TRBJ2-7; perhaps D is TRBD1 or TRBD2 (6 bases each). The V end lost 6 bases, the J end lost 7 bases, and 22 bases lay between the germline ends. The CDR3 contains 14 residues. CDR1 SQVTM and CDR2 ANQGSEA come from the germline V gene. The CDR3 nucleotides read TGCAGCGTGGAGGGACGGGGGCTCCCCGGGGAGCAGTACTTC. It specifies CSVEGRGLPGEQYF.

This chain connects TRBV9 to TRBJ2-1, with TRBD2 matching over 7 bases. With 0 bases clipped from V and 2 bases from J, the junction kept 2 bases outside the gene matches. The length of the CDR3 is 15 residues. Per the germline V gene, CDR1 is SGDLS and CDR2 is YYNGEE. The CDR3 DNA reads TGTGCCAGCAGCGTAGACCGGGGGGCCTACAATGAGCAGTTCTTC. It encodes CASSVDRGAYNEQFF.

J is TRBJ1-5 and V is TRBV2, with TRBD1 as a possible D gene (6 bases). Germline V gives CDR1 SNHLY, CDR2 FYNNEI. The ends were cut back, 4 bases at V and 6 bases at J, with 10 bases in the middle. The CDR3 length is 13 residues. CDR3: CASSVQQGQPQHF. Here the CDR3 DNA reads TGTGCCAGCAGTGTACAACAGGGTCAGCCCCAGCATTTT.

The rearrangement joins TRBV18 to TRBJ2-5; 8 bases align to TRBD2. Unmatched junction bases numbered 3, after V lost 6 bases and J lost 0 bases. This CDR3 has 14 amino acids. CDR1 KGHSH and CDR2 LQKENI come from the germline V gene. CDR3 amino acids: CASSRLANQETQYF. The CDR3 bases are TGTGCCAGCTCCCGACTAGCGAACCAAGAGACCCAGTACTTC.

The V gene is TRBV14, the J gene TRBJ2-7; 9 positions match TRBD1. The germline gives CDR1 SGHDN, CDR2 FVKESK. J was trimmed by 9 bases and V by 4 bases; bases with no gene match: 13. The CDR3 consists of 15 residues. The CDR3 loop is CASSRPGTGLGTQYF. CDR3 nucleotide sequence: TGTGCCAGCAGCCGACCCGGGACAGGGTTAGGGACGCAGTACTTC.

The chain uses TRBV7-6 and TRBJ1-5, with a tentative D call TRBD1 (5 bases). V gave up 5 bases and J gave up 7 bases, with 12 bases separating them. The CDR3 runs 13 residues. Germline V lookup: CDR1 SGHVS, CDR2 FNYEAQ. As DNA, the CDR3 is TGTGCCAGCAGCCCCCGCGGGGGGCAGCCCCAGCATTTT. Its protein product is CASSPRGGQPQHF. Full variable domain (rest looked up from reference TRBV7-6 and TRBJ1-5): GAGVSQSPRYKVTKRGQDVALRCDPISGHVSLYWYRQALGQGPEFLTYFNYEAQQDKSGLPNDRFSAERPEGSISTLTIQRTEQRDSAMYRCASSPRGGQPQHFGDGTRLSIL.

V is TRBV5-6 and J is TRBJ2-7; D is possibly TRBD1 or TRBD2 (6 bases each). CDR1 and CDR2 (germline): SGHDT, YYEEEE. V was pared by 0 bases and J by 1 base, with 11 bases between. CDR3 length equals 15 residues. The CDR3, as DNA: TGTGCCAGCAGCTTGGGTGGGGGGCCTTCCTACGAGCAGTACTTC. Translation gives CASSLGGGPSYEQYF.

The rearrangement uses TRBV18 and TRBJ2-7; possibly TRBD1 or TRBD2 for D (6 bases each). Trimming took off 3 bases at V and 6 bases at J, with 15 bases between the two ends. Germline V gives CDR1 KGHSH, CDR2 LQKENI. This CDR3 is built from 14 residues. The CDR3, as DNA: TGTGCCAGCTCACCGGCCGGGGGCCAGGGCGAGCAGTACTTC. Its protein product is CASSPAGGQGEQYF.

The CDR3 here is CASSLSGGTGELFF. CDR3 sequence (DNA): TGTGCCAGCAGCTTATCTGGGGGCACCGGGGAGCTGTTTTTT. The chain couples TRBV11-2 to TRBJ2-2, with D tentatively TRBD1 or TRBD2 (5 bases each). This CDR3 has 14 amino acids. CDR1 is SGHAT, CDR2 FQNNGV, per germline. V shed 2 bases and J shed 4 bases, with 8 bases lying between them.

The chain is built from TRBV19 and TRBJ1-3; no reliable D call. The CDR3 spans 13 residues. V lost 8 bases and J lost 2, with 10 bases in between. In germline, CDR1 is LNHDA, CDR2 SQIVND (reference sequence). The CDR3 bases are TGTGCCAGTTACCGAACCGCTGGAAACACCATATATTTT. Translated, it gives CASYRTAGNTIYF.

CDR3 sequence: CASSDTDTQYF. Written as DNA, the CDR3 is TGTGCCAGCAGCGACACAGATACGCAGTATTTT. V gene TRBV6-5 combines with J gene TRBJ2-3; no definite D call. There are 11 residues in the CDR3. Germline assignment: CDR1 MNHEY and CDR2 SVGAGI. The V gene lost 6 bases and the J gene lost 2 bases, with 3 bases spanning the gap.

The V and J genes are TRBV28 and TRBJ1-4; D is undetermined. This CDR3 region has 14 residues. In germline, CDR1 is MDHEN, CDR2 SYDVKM. V lost 5 bases, J lost 0 bases, and 7 bases lay in between. The CDR3 DNA sequence: TGTGCCAGCAGTAACAGAGCAACTAATGAAAAACTGTTTTTT. Its translation: CASSNRATNEKLFF. Together with reference TRBV28 and TRBJ1-4, the CDR3 gives the full variable domain: DVKVTQSSRYLVKRTGEKVFLECVQDMDHENMFWYRQDPGLGLRLIYFSYDVKMKEKGDIPEGYSVSREKKERFSLILESASTNQTSMYLCASSNRATNEKLFFGSGTQLSVL.

The chain recombines TRBV5-6 with TRBJ2-7; 9 nucleotides align to TRBD1. CDR3 size: 17 residues. CDR1 is SGHDT and CDR2 is YYEEEE in the germline V gene. J lost 2 bases, V lost 2 bases, and 11 bases had no gene match. This CDR3 is CASSLPTGTGRTYEQYF. CDR3 nucleotide sequence: TGTGCCAGCAGCTTACCCACCGGGACAGGGCGGACCTACGAGCAGTACTTC. Full variable domain (rest looked up from reference TRBV5-6 and TRBJ2-7): DAGVTQSPTHLIKTRGQQVTLRCSPKSGHDTVSWYQQALGQGPQFIFQYYEEEERQRGNFPDRFSGHQFPNYSSELNVNALLLGDSALYLCASSLPTGTGRTYEQYFGPGTRLTVT.

The table lists this clone with a count of one. The V gene is TRBV6-4, the J gene TRBJ1-4; D uncertain. The CDR3 loop spans 13 amino acids. Germline V gives CDR1 MRHNA, CDR2 SNTAGT. Trimming removed 3 bases at V and 7 bases at J, with 9 bases between. CDR3: CASSEGLAEKLFF. CDR3 bases: TGTGCCAGCAGTGAGGGCCTCGCTGAAAAACTGTTTTTT.

Here the CDR3 reads CASSPDGNQPQHF. Here the CDR3 DNA reads TGTGCCAGCAGCCCGGACGGCAATCAGCCCCAGCATTTT. This rearrangement joins TRBV7-3 to TRBJ1-5; D remains unclear. The CDR3 has 13 residues. V was shortened by 5 bases and J by 2 bases, with 7 bases between the two germline ends. CDR1 SGHTA and CDR2 FQGTGA come from the germline V gene.

The chain links TRBV6-6 to TRBJ1-2; D not certain. This CDR3 contains 15 residues. The V end lost 2 bases, the J end lost 0 bases, and 10 bases lay between the germline ends. Germline V CDR1 and CDR2: MNHNY, SVGAGI (reference sequence). In DNA, the CDR3 is TGTGCCAGCAGTTACACACGGGAAGCTAACTATGGCTACACCTTC. It yields the protein CASSYTREANYGYTF.

The table lists this clone with a count of one. The V gene is TRBV6-1, the J gene TRBJ2-1, with D unclear. The V gene lost 4 bases and the J gene lost 0 bases, with 13 bases spanning the gap. Germline V gene sequence: CDR1 MNHNS, CDR2 SASEGT. The CDR3 has 16 amino acids. The CDR3 DNA reads as TGTGCCAGCAGTGTTTCATGGGCTAGCTCCTACAATGAGCAGTTCTTC. Encoded protein: CASSVSWASSYNEQFF.

The chain links TRBV23-1 to TRBJ2-5; TRBD1 aligns across 11 bases. TRBJ2-7 matches the DNA end more closely, so the J call is doubtful. TRBV23-1 is an open reading frame whose function is uncertain. The CDR3 runs to 13 residues. DNA for the CDR3: TGCGCCAGCAGTCGGGACAGGGGGTACGAGCAGTACTTC. Its translation is CASSRDRGYEQYF.

DNA of the CDR3: TGTGCCAGCAGCCGCAGGGTATCTACTGAAGCTTTCTTT. Protein sequence: CASSRRVSTEAFF. The V call is TRBV7-2, the J call TRBJ1-1; perhaps TRBD1 as D (5 bases). Deletions cut 5 bases from V and 5 bases from J, with 12 bases between. CDR1 is SGHTA and CDR2 is FQGNSA in the germline V gene. CDR3 size: 13 residues. Drawing the rest from reference TRBV7-2 and TRBJ1-1, the complete variable domain is GAGVSQSPSNKVTEKGKDVELRCDPISGHTALYWYRQSLGQGLEFLIYFQGNSAPDKSGLPSDRFSAERTGGSVSTLTIQRTQQEDSAVYLCASSRRVSTEAFFGQGTRLTVV.